These 10 T cell receptor beta chains were all obtained from the same sample, sequenced in a study of lymphopenia after photon versus proton radiotherapy. TCRdb's copy holds only in-frame clones and misses some; the assay was immunoSEQ multiplex PCR. The sample lists under 20,000 clones; more than 85% were seen once. The sample consisted of peripheral blood, taken from a patient treated with photon-based radiotherapy. The receptors originated from a woman aged 40 to 50 with cholangiocarcinoma.

As DNA, the CDR3 is TGTGCCAGCAGTTCTGGGACAGGAAGGGCCACCGGGGAGCTGTTTTTT. It translates to CASSSGTGRATGELFF. The chain carries TRBV28 and TRBJ2-2, with TRBD1 identical over 8 bases. The CDR3 runs 16 residues. The V gene's germline CDR1 is MDHEN and CDR2 SYDVKM. Trimming took 4 bases from V and 4 from J; bases not matched to a gene: 8.

The rearrangement joins TRBV18 to TRBJ2-1; D tentatively reads TRBD1 or TRBD2 (5 bases each). The length of the CDR3 is 17 residues. CDR1 and CDR2 (germline): KGHSH, LQKENI. Trimming removed 3 bases at V and 9 bases at J, with 24 bases between. The CDR3 region is CASSPPSGDPEALEQFF. In DNA form, the CDR3 reads TGTGCCAGCTCACCCCCTTCCGGGGACCCCGAAGCCCTTGAGCAGTTCTTC.

This clone has a handful of counts. This sample also contains other DNA sequences that code for the same CDR3. The V call is TRBV2, the J call TRBJ2-7; D is uncertain. Trimming left V 3 bases short and J 0 bases short, with 9 bases between. The CDR3 extends over 14 amino acids. Germline CDR1 and CDR2: SNHLY and FYNNEI. The DNA for the CDR3 is TGTGCCAGCAGTGAGTTTGTAAGCTCCTACGAGCAGTACTTC. Protein product: CASSEFVSSYEQYF.

The chain carries TRBV6-1 and TRBJ2-2; D tentatively reads TRBD1 or TRBD2 (5 bases each). Germline V gene data show CDR1 as MNHNS and CDR2 as SASEGT. CDR3 size: 14 residues. The V and J ends lost 11 bases and 6 bases respectively, with 19 bases between them. CDR3 nucleotides: TGTGCCGGAGCGCGTGGGGGATCGGCCGGGGAGCTGTTTTTT. Its translation is CAGARGGSAGELFF.

The genes are TRBV7-8 and TRBJ1-5; D ambiguous. The germline V and J ends were trimmed by 3 bases and 0 bases, with 9 bases remaining between them. The CDR3 is 15 residues long. Germline V CDR1 and CDR2: SGHVS, FQNEAQ. The CDR3 DNA follows: TGTGCCAGCAGCTTTGGGTTCATTAGCAATCAGCCCCAGCATTTT. It translates to CASSFGFISNQPQHF.

This clone appeared once. V and J are TRBV27 and TRBJ1-1; tentative D call: TRBD1 (5 bases). With 3 bases removed from V and 3 bases from J, the gap between germline ends came to 26 bases. The CDR3 is made up of 19 amino acids. Germline V gives CDR1 MNHEY, CDR2 SMNVEV (reference sequence). CDR3 sequence reads: CASSFRPLTRTRADTEAFF. Here the CDR3 DNA reads TGTGCCAGCAGTTTTAGACCCCTAACCCGGACAAGGGCAGACACTGAAGCTTTCTTT.

This clone was found a few times. The chain is built from TRBV5-4 and TRBJ2-7; D ambiguous. Germline CDR1 SGHNT, CDR2 YYREEE (reference sequence). The V end lost 3 bases, the J end lost 6 bases, and 7 bases lay between the germline ends. This CDR3 region has 11 residues. The DNA of the CDR3 is TGTGCCAGCAGCTCCCTGGGCGAGCAGTACTTC. Protein sequence: CASSSLGEQYF.

Details on this clone: A junction boundary mismatches the germline segment, possibly from a read error. The chain recombines TRBV7-7 with TRBJ2-1; D unclear. Per the germline V gene, CDR1 is SSHAT and CDR2 is FNYEAQ (reference sequence). The CDR3 extends over 16 amino acids. CDR3 DNA: TGTGCTAGCAGCCCTTTCCAAATGAGCTCCTACAATGAGCAGTTCTTC. It translates to CASSPFQMSSYNEQFF.

The sample holds one count of this clone. The chain joins TRBV30 to TRBJ2-1, with D maybe TRBD1 (5 bases). This CDR3 has 13 residues. Germline assignment: CDR1 GTSNPN and CDR2 SVGIG (reference sequence). Trimming removed 5 bases at V and 6 bases at J, with 14 bases between. CDR3 in DNA: TGTGCCTGGGGACCTGGGGCTCCCAATGAGCAGTTCTTC. It specifies CAWGPGAPNEQFF.

The chain combines TRBV2 with TRBJ2-5; D not certain. Trimming pared 2 bases from V and 3 bases from J, leaving 19 bases between. The CDR3 is made up of 17 amino acids. In germline, CDR1 is SNHLY, CDR2 FYNNEI. Here the CDR3 reads CASSENPNPRRKETQYF. In nucleotides, the CDR3 is TGTGCCAGCAGTGAAAATCCAAACCCTAGGCGGAAAGAGACCCAGTACTTC. Looking up the rest from reference TRBV2 and TRBJ2-5 gives the full variable domain: EPEVTQTPSHQVTQMGQEVILRCVPISNHLYFYWYRQILGQKVEFLVSFYNNEISEKSEIFDDQFSVERPDGSNFTLKIRSTKLEDSAMYFCASSENPNPRRKETQYFGPGTRLLVL.